These 19 T cell receptor beta chains were sequenced from one sample in a study of blood T cell repertoires in COVID-19. The method was immunoSEQ multiplex PCR; TCRdb's version includes in-frame clones alone and lacks a portion of them. The sample records roughly 150,000 clones, roughly 85% being singletons. Sequences were obtained from PBMCs or T cells enriched from blood (not recorded which). Every receptor here comes from a woman aged 70 to 79 in a cohort exposed to, infected with or recovered from COVID-19 (not recorded which).

This clone appeared a single time. The genes are TRBV5-1 and TRBJ2-5, with 12 bases that match TRBD2. The J segment lost 2 bases and the V segment lost 1 base, leaving 9 bases of the junction unmatched. Germline CDR1 and CDR2: SGHRS and YFSETQ. CDR3 length: 18 amino acids. CDR3 DNA sequence: TGCGCCAGCAGCTTGATGGCTAGCGGGAGGGCCCATCAAGAGACCCAGTACTTC. Its protein product is CASSLMASGRAHQETQYF.

This clone showed up many times. The rearrangement joins TRBV3-1 (or the pseudogene TRBV3-2) to TRBJ1-1, with 8 bases matching TRBD1. This CDR3 comprises 15 residues. Trimming cost V 6 bases and J 1 base; bases outside gene matches: 7. CDR1 is LGHDT, CDR2 YNNKEL, per germline (reference sequence). The CDR3 is CASSRQGLGNTEAFF. The CDR3 bases are TGTGCCAGCAGTCGACAGGGGCTAGGGAACACTGAAGCTTTCTTT.

V gene TRBV19 combines with J gene TRBJ1-5; D gene unclear. The V gene's germline CDR1 is LNHDA and CDR2 SQIVND (reference sequence). This CDR3 has 16 amino acids. V was pared by 4 bases and J by 3 bases, with 16 bases between. The CDR3 region is CASSNPTGNPNQPQHF. CDR3 DNA: TGTGCCAGTAGTAACCCGACCGGGAACCCCAATCAGCCCCAGCATTTT.

CDR3: CAISDQGRDTQYF. The DNA for the CDR3 is TGTGCCATCAGTGACCAGGGGCGGGATACGCAGTATTTT. V usage is TRBV10-3 and J usage is TRBJ2-3; possible D gene TRBD1, 6 bases. The CDR3 has 13 amino acids. Per the germline V gene, CDR1 is ENHRY and CDR2 is SYGVKD. The V end was cut by 3 bases, the J end by 6 bases, with 10 bases between.

The gene calls are TRBV6-2 or TRBV6-3 and TRBJ2-2, with TRBD2 as a possible D gene (6 bases). The CDR3 runs to 16 residues. Deletions cut 5 bases from V and 1 base from J, with 14 bases between. CDR1 and CDR2 (germline): MNHEY, SVGEGT. CDR3 coding DNA: TGTGCCAGCAGTGCCCTAAATAGCGGGAACACCGGGGAGCTGTTTTTT. This translates into CASSALNSGNTGELFF.

The chain uses TRBV5-1 and TRBJ2-7; TRBD1 matches 7 bases. V lost 4 bases to trimming and J lost 9 bases; unmatched junction nucleotides: 13. CDR3 size: 14 residues. Germline lookup yields CDR1 SGHRS and CDR2 YFSETQ. CDR3 sequence (DNA): TGCGCCAGCAGCCCGGACAGGATTCAGGGGCGGCAGTACTTC. Encoded protein: CASSPDRIQGRQYF.

The V call is TRBV19, the J call TRBJ1-3; D is ambiguous. CDR1 LNHDA and CDR2 SQIVND come from the germline V gene (reference sequence). Trimming stripped 1 base from V and 2 bases from J, with 12 bases between. This CDR3 region has 16 residues. The CDR3 DNA is TGTGCCAGTAGTATAGTCGCCAGGTCCCCTGGAAACACCATATATTTT. This codes for CASSIVARSPGNTIYF.

The V gene is TRBV5-1, the J gene TRBJ1-2; TRBD1 matches at 8 bases. The V segment lost 4 bases and the J segment 5 bases; nucleotides outside the gene matches: 13. The germline CDR1 and CDR2 sequences are SGHRS and YFSETQ. The CDR3 runs 16 residues. In nucleotides, the CDR3 is TGCGCCAGCAGCGTAAACCCCACACAGGGGGGATATGGCTACACCTTC. Translated: CASSVNPTQGGYGYTF.

The chain links TRBV5-1 to TRBJ1-4; D gene uncertain. CDR3 size: 16 residues. Germline V lookup: CDR1 SGHRS, CDR2 YFSETQ. The V gene lost 3 bases and the J gene lost 4 bases, with 16 bases spanning the gap. CDR3 in DNA: TGCGCCAGCAGCTGGAACGTCGGGGAGGGTAATGAAAAACTGTTTTTT. This translates into CASSWNVGEGNEKLFF. The entire variable domain, with the rest obtained from reference TRBV5-1 and TRBJ1-4, is as follows: KAGVTQTPRYLIKTRGQQVTLSCSPISGHRSVSWYQQTPGQGLQFLFEYFSETQRNKGNFPGRFSGRQFSNSRSEMNVSTLELGDSALYLCASSWNVGEGNEKLFFGSGTQLSVL.

The chain employs TRBV14 and TRBJ2-7; TRBD2 might be the D (6 bases). V gave up 5 bases and J gave up 6 bases, with 14 bases separating them. This CDR3 region has 13 residues. CDR1 SGHDN and CDR2 FVKESK come from the germline V gene. The CDR3 here is CASSKDLGGEQYF. CDR3 DNA sequence: TGTGCCAGCAGCAAGGACCTCGGGGGCGAGCAGTACTTC.

This clone was detected only a few times. The rearrangement links TRBV5-1 to TRBJ2-7; D is perhaps TRBD2 (6 bases). Germline CDR1 SGHRS, CDR2 YFSETQ. The CDR3 is made up of 14 amino acids. Between the trimmed V and J ends, which lost 4 bases and 2 bases, there was a span of 13 bases. CDR3 in DNA: TGCGCCAGCAGCGTTTCCGGAGGGACCTACGAGCAGTACTTC. This translates into CASSVSGGTYEQYF.

The chain has TRBV3-1 (or the pseudogene TRBV3-2) and TRBJ2-1; TRBD2 might be the D (5 bases). The CDR3 is 15 amino acids. Per germline, CDR1 LGHDT and CDR2 YNNKEL (reference sequence). With 0 bases removed from V and 5 bases from J, the gap between germline ends came to 11 bases. The CDR3 spells CASSQDPGENNEQFF. In DNA form, the CDR3 reads TGTGCCAGCAGCCAAGATCCCGGGGAAAACAATGAGCAGTTCTTC.

The chain is built from TRBV4-3 and TRBJ2-2; D uncertain. The germline gives CDR1 LGHNA, CDR2 YSLEER. This CDR3 is built from 14 residues. V was pared by 0 bases and J by 5 bases, with 7 bases between. The CDR3 region is CASSQDRLTGELFF. The CDR3 DNA follows: TGCGCCAGCAGCCAAGATCGTCTGACCGGGGAGCTGTTTTTT.

The rearrangement uses TRBV30 and TRBJ1-1; maybe TRBD1 (5 bases). This CDR3 contains 11 residues. Germline V gene data show CDR1 as GTSNPN and CDR2 as SVGIG (reference sequence). Trimming cost V 0 bases and J 11 bases, with 10 bases left between them. In DNA, the CDR3 is TGTGCCTGGAGTGTACGGGGGGTCGCTTTCTTT. Translation: CAWSVRGVAFF.

The genes are TRBV5-1 and TRBJ2-5; 12 bases agree with TRBD2. This CDR3 is 14 amino acids long. Germline values: CDR1 SGHRS, CDR2 YFSETQ. The junction had 9 bases not matched to a gene; V was cut back by 4 bases and J by 11 bases. In DNA form, the CDR3 reads TGCGCCAGCAGCACGACTAGCGGGAGTAGGGAGCAGTACTTC. Encoded protein: CASSTTSGSREQYF.

The J gene is TRBJ2-7, the V gene TRBV6-2 or TRBV6-3; perhaps TRBD2 as D (5 bases). The CDR3 has 13 residues. Trimming shortened V by 6 bases and J by 2 bases, and 11 bases separated the two germline ends. CDR1 is MNHEY, CDR2 SVGEGT, per germline. CDR3 nucleotides: TGTGCCAGCAGATACGGACTCGCCTACGAGCAGTACTTC. Translated, it gives CASRYGLAYEQYF.

The chain employs TRBV6-5 and TRBJ1-2; the D gene is possibly TRBD1 (5 bases). This CDR3 has 15 residues. Germline V gene sequence: CDR1 MNHEY, CDR2 SVGAGI. Trimming left V 5 bases short and J 3 bases short, with 16 bases between. In nucleotides, the CDR3 is TGTGCCAGCAGTCCAAGCGGGGGATTGGACTATGGCTACACCTTC. Translating gives CASSPSGGLDYGYTF.

The chain recombines TRBV5-1 with TRBJ1-2; 12 nucleotides line up with TRBD1. This CDR3 comprises 16 residues. Germline CDR1 is SGHRS and CDR2 is YFSETQ. J lost 7 bases, V lost 2 bases, and 9 bases had no gene match. The chain's CDR3 is CASSLGTGGGQSGYTF. CDR3 sequence (DNA): TGCGCCAGCAGCTTAGGGACAGGGGGCGGTCAGAGTGGCTACACCTTC.

The table lists this clone with a few counts. The V and J genes are TRBV19 and TRBJ2-1; 9 bases fit TRBD1. The CDR3 sequence is 13 residues long. Germline assignment: CDR1 LNHDA and CDR2 SQIVND (reference sequence). V gave up 3 bases and J gave up 9 bases; unmatched junction bases: 3. The CDR3 DNA is TGTGCCAGTAGTATCTGGACAGGGGTTGAGCAGTTCTTC. This encodes CASSIWTGVEQFF.